This T cell receptor (beta chain) was captured by sequencing in a study of Graves' ophthalmopathy and Graves' hyperthyroidism. Whole-study results and caveats: A model built from 13 signatures distinguished ophthalmopathy from stable hyperthyroidism with around 91% sensitivity and 81.08% specificity.

Amplifying from RNA transcripts, the study obtained TCR beta CDR3 regions. First-round RT-PCR relied on HTBI primers, and a second-round multiplex PCR came next. TCRdb re-called the multiplex PCR reads with MiXCR, one entry per CDR3 protein. This sample has roughly 170,000 distinct CDR3 sequences, with under 45% found just once. This clonotype showed up many times. What it binds is unknown. Deletions cut 3 bases from V and 5 bases from J, with 8 bases between. This CDR3 is 12 amino acids long. CDR1 is LGHDT and CDR2 is YNNKEL in the germline V gene (reference sequence). For donors with ophthalmopathy, the disease showed moderate-to-severe activity, reached CAS ≥3 and NOSPECS ≥4, and had lasted under 3 months. Physicians reached a diagnosis by relying on clinical symptoms, serum thyroxine, TRAb, thyroid ultrasound and orbital computed tomography. The source of the PBMCs was 8.5 to 10 ml of fresh peripheral blood.

The sequence was collected from a young man with Graves' ophthalmopathy. The chain couples TRBV3-1 to TRBJ2-7; no definite D call. Material: peripheral blood. The CDR3 loop reads CASSHVEHEQYF. The CDR3 DNA sequence: TGTGCCAGCAGCCATGTGGAACACGAGCAGTACTTC.